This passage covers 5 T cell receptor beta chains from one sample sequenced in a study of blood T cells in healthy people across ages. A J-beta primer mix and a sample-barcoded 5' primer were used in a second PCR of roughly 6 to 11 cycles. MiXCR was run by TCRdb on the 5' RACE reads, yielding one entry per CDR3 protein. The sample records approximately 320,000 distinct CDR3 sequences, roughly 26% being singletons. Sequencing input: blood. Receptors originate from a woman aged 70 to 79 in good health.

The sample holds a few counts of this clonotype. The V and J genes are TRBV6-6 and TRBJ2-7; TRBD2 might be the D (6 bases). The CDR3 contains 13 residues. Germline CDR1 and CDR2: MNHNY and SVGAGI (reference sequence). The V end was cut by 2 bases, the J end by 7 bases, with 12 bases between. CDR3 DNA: TGTGCCAGCAGTTACACCGACAGCGGGGAGCAGTACTTC. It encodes CASSYTDSGEQYF.

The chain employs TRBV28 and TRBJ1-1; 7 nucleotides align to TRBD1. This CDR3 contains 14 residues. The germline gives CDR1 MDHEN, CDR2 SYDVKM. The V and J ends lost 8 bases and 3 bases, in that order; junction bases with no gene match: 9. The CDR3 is CASGRTGAYTEAFF. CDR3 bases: TGTGCCAGCGGGCGGACAGGAGCTTACACTGAAGCTTTCTTT.

Here the CDR3 DNA reads TGTGCCTCGGCCAGCGGGGGGTTGGGAGAGACCCAGTACTTC. Translation: CASASGGLGETQYF. The chain combines TRBV7-2 with TRBJ2-5, with 9 bases identical to TRBD2. Trimming took 11 bases from V and 4 from J; bases not matched to a gene: 11. Looked up from germline, CDR1 is SGHTA and CDR2 is FQGNSA. This CDR3 spans 14 amino acids.

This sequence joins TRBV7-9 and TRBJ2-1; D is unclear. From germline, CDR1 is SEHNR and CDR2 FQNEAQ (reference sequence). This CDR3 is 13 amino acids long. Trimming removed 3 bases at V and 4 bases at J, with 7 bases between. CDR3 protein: CASSFFQYNEQFF. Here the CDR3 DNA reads TGTGCCAGCAGCTTCTTCCAATACAATGAGCAGTTCTTC.

The CDR3 coding sequence is TGTGCCAGCATGGACACAAGAGAAAAACTGTTTTTT. This gives the protein CASMDTREKLFF. This sequence joins TRBV6-6 and TRBJ1-4; TRBD1 might be the D (5 bases). The CDR3 length is 12 residues. V was clipped by 7 bases and J by 8 bases, with 11 bases between them. Germline CDR1 reads MNHNY; CDR2 reads SVGAGI (reference sequence).